The next 23 T cell receptor beta chains were all read from a single sample in a study of T cells in Graves' hyperthyroidism and ophthalmopathy (dated by TCRdb to the late 2010s). The library was generated by multiplex PCR. The sequencer was an Illumina HiSeq 2000. TCR beta CDR3 regions were amplified from RNA transcripts. The first round of RT-PCR for the TCR CDR3 was performed with the HTBI primer set and the Qiagen OneStep RT-PCR kit. Through fastp at Q25 and MiXCR, TCRdb rebuilt clones from the public reads, retaining in-frame beta chains. Rows matching on CDR3 protein sequence are summarized as one entry with the most common DNA and genes. The sample records roughly 580,000 distinct CDR3 sequences, around 45% of which are singletons. The top ten hold about 7.8% of the sample. Sample: peripheral blood or thyroid tissue (not recorded which). These receptors were taken from a woman aged 18-35 years with Graves' hyperthyroidism. Donor details come from another sample of the same person, matched by shared clones.

The gene calls are TRBV7-9 and TRBJ2-7; 13 bases map to TRBD2. The CDR3 covers 13 residues. The germline gives CDR1 SEHNR, CDR2 FQNEAQ (reference sequence). V dropped 9 bases and J dropped 7; count of bases not matched to a gene: 6. CDR3 nucleotides: TGTGCCAGTACCCCGGGACTAGCGGGGGAGCAGTACTTC. Its protein product is CASTPGLAGEQYF.

A few counts support this clonotype. The chain recombines TRBV20-1 with TRBJ2-7, with a possible D match to TRBD1 (6 bases). V lost 5 bases and J lost 2, with 10 bases in between. The CDR3 extends over 12 amino acids. Germline CDR1 reads DFQATT; CDR2 reads SNEGSKA (reference sequence). This CDR3 is CSAARGTYEQYF. The CDR3, as DNA: TGCAGTGCTGCCAGGGGTACCTACGAGCAGTACTTC.

V is TRBV14 and J is TRBJ2-5, with D tentatively TRBD2 (5 bases). There are 12 residues in the CDR3. Trimming took off 11 bases at V and 5 bases at J, with 15 bases between the two ends. Germline V gene lookup returns CDR1 SGHDN and CDR2 FVKESK. The CDR3 region is CAGNRGMETQYF. CDR3 nucleotides: TGTGCCGGCAATCGGGGTATGGAGACCCAGTACTTC.

V and J are TRBV15 and TRBJ1-5, with TRBD1 matching over 8 bases. The V and J ends lost 1 base and 2 bases, in that order; junction bases with no gene match: 1. There are 15 residues in the CDR3. CDR1 LNHNV and CDR2 YYDKDF come from the germline V gene (reference sequence). CDR3 in DNA: TGTGCCACCAGCAGAGCCAGGGGGCGCAATCAGCCCCAGCATTTT. Protein sequence: CATSRARGRNQPQHF.

This clonotype occurred many times. The genes are TRBV29-1 and TRBJ1-2, with D possibly TRBD1 on 5 matching bases. Germline values: CDR1 SQVTM, CDR2 ANQGSEA. V was pared by 2 bases and J by 8 bases, with 12 bases between. This CDR3 contains 12 residues. In DNA form, the CDR3 reads TGCAGCGTTGAAACGGGGGGTAGCGGCTACACCTTC. Its translation is CSVETGGSGYTF.

In its sample, this clonotype was seen once. The junction does not match germline at one end; this may be a read error. V is TRBV7-6 and J is TRBJ2-5; 7 nucleotides line up with TRBD1. Germline V gene data show CDR1 as SGHVS and CDR2 as FNYEAQ. This CDR3 has 14 residues. The CDR3 DNA follows: TGTCCCAGCAAACAGGGACAGTTCGGAGAGACCCAGTACTTC. It codes for CPSKQGQFGETQYF.

This clonotype was found a few times. The chain carries TRBV2 and TRBJ1-2, with D perhaps TRBD1 (6 bases). CDR1 is SNHLY, CDR2 FYNNEI, per germline. This CDR3 has 13 residues. V lost 6 bases and J 6 bases, leaving 14 bases between the germline ends. CDR3 bases: TGTGCCAGCAGCGCAGGGGATGGAAATGGCTACACCTTC. Amino acids: CASSAGDGNGYTF.

The V and J genes are TRBV7-9 and TRBJ1-2; D is ambiguous. Deletions cut 2 bases from V and 0 bases from J, with 10 bases between. Germline values: CDR1 SEHNR, CDR2 FQNEAQ (reference sequence). The CDR3 sequence is 15 residues long. In nucleotides, the CDR3 is TGTGCCAGCAGCTTAAGCAAAACCTCTAACTATGGCTACACCTTC. It encodes CASSLSKTSNYGYTF.

This clonotype was observed a handful of times. The chain couples TRBV20-1 to TRBJ2-2; TRBD2 matches 10 bases. The trim removed 4 bases at V and 8 bases at J, leaving 7 bases unmatched. Per the germline V gene, CDR1 is DFQATT and CDR2 is SNEGSKA (reference sequence). CDR3 length: 14 residues. The DNA for the CDR3 is TGCAGTGCTACGTCTAGCGGGAGCCTTGGGGAGCTGTTTTTT. Translating it yields CSATSSGSLGELFF.

The chain has TRBV7-3 and TRBJ2-5, with D unresolved. The CDR3 runs 14 residues. The germline V gene has CDR1 SGHTA and CDR2 FQGTGA. The V gene lost 2 bases and the J gene lost 7 bases, with 14 bases spanning the gap. CDR3 sequence reads: CASSLRAGGRTQYF. As DNA, the CDR3 is TGTGCCAGCAGCTTACGTGCAGGCGGCCGGACCCAGTACTTC.

Remarks on this clonotype: This may be a read error, as it is one base from a much larger clone. The conserved closing phenylalanine or tryptophan is absent in this CDR3, likely reflecting a read error. The chain joins TRBV24-1 to TRBJ1-2; D perhaps matches TRBD1 (6 bases). CDR1 is KGHDR and CDR2 is SFDVKD in the germline V gene. The length of the CDR3 is 14 residues. Trimming took 6 bases from V and 3 from J, leaving 13 bases between them. The CDR3 sequence: CATSRGVQDYGYTV. The CDR3 DNA reads TGTGCCACCAGTAGGGGGGTCCAAGACTATGGCTACACCGTC.

This clonotype came up many times. This sequence joins TRBV24-1 and TRBJ1-1; the D is unclear. Trimming pared 9 bases from V and 5 bases from J, leaving 6 bases between. The germline V gene has CDR1 KGHDR and CDR2 SFDVKD. The CDR3 runs 10 residues. CDR3 amino acids: CATVGTEAFF. The CDR3 region has the DNA TGTGCCACCGTAGGGACTGAAGCTTTCTTT.

For this clonotype: The CDR3 does not end in the conserved phenylalanine or tryptophan, so this is likely a read error. No DNA is shown, since the ends of the CDR3 on it are uncertain; the CDR3 is the one TCRdb lists. The CDR3 spells CASSHGANGGL. The chain recombines TRBV7-6 with TRBJ2-6; TRBD1, as called in the table, went unchecked against the DNA. Germline lookup yields CDR1 SGHVS and CDR2 FNYEAQ. The CDR3 extends over 11 residues, inclusive of both ends.

In DNA form, the CDR3 reads TGTGCCAGCAGCGGCGGACAGGGGTTTCTAAACTATGGCTACACCTTC. Protein: CASSGGQGFLNYGYTF. V is TRBV7-9 and J is TRBJ1-2, with 9 bases matching TRBD1. This CDR3 spans 16 amino acids. The J segment lost 2 bases and the V segment lost 5 bases, leaving 9 bases of the junction unmatched. CDR1 SEHNR and CDR2 FQNEAQ come from the germline V gene (reference sequence).

About this clonotype: A read error may explain this, as a much larger clone is one base away. The genes are TRBV7-3 and TRBJ2-6; D unclear. The germline V gene has CDR1 SGHTA and CDR2 FQGTGA. This CDR3 region has 15 residues. Deletions cut 2 bases from V and 2 bases from J, with 7 bases between. The DNA of the CDR3 is TGTGCCAGCAGCTTAGGCAGTACTGGGGCCAACGTCCTGACTTTC. It is translated as CASSLGSTGANVLTF. Supplemented by reference TRBV7-3 and TRBJ2-6, the full variable domain reads GAGVSQTPSNKVTEKGKYVELRCDPISGHTALYWYRQSLGQGPEFLIYFQGTGAADDSGLPNDRFFAVRPEGSVSTLKIQRTERGDSAVYLCASSLGSTGANVLTFGAGSRLTVL.

The table lists this clonotype with a few counts. The V and J genes are TRBV19 and TRBJ1-5; D is possibly TRBD1 (5 bases). CDR3 size: 15 residues. Germline values: CDR1 LNHDA, CDR2 SQIVND (reference sequence). The V end was cut by 6 bases, the J end by 7 bases, with 19 bases between. CDR3 residues: CASRAPGTAWQPQHF. CDR3 bases: TGTGCCAGTAGGGCCCCCGGGACGGCTTGGCAGCCCCAGCATTTT.

The rearrangement joins TRBV7-2 to TRBJ2-2; 7 bases are a match to TRBD2. Germline CDR1 and CDR2: SGHTA and FQGNSA. There are 14 residues in the CDR3. V trimming: 3 bases; J trimming: 8 bases; junction bases outside the gene matches: 6. The CDR3 sequence is CASSLAVGGGELFF. CDR3 DNA sequence: TGTGCCAGCAGCTTGGCAGTGGGAGGGGGGGAGCTGTTTTTT.

The gene calls are TRBV29-1 and TRBJ1-6; unclear D gene. Germline CDR1 reads SQVTM; CDR2 reads ANQGSEA. CDR3 length: 13 residues. Between the trimmed V and J ends, which lost 4 bases and 9 bases, there was a span of 13 bases. CDR3 loop: CSVAREAGSPLHF. The CDR3 coding sequence is TGCAGCGTTGCTCGAGAGGCAGGTTCACCCCTCCACTTT.

The chain recombines TRBV5-8 with TRBJ1-5; D perhaps matches TRBD1 (5 bases). Germline CDR1 is SGHTS and CDR2 is YDEGEE. With 0 bases removed from V and 6 bases from J, the gap between germline ends came to 13 bases. The CDR3 runs to 15 residues. The CDR3 DNA is TGTGCCAGCAGCTTGGCCGGGGGATATAGTCAGCCCCAGCATTTT. This translates into CASSLAGGYSQPQHF.

The chain employs TRBV7-2 and TRBJ2-7, with D perhaps matching TRBD2 (5 bases). Germline assignment: CDR1 SGHTA and CDR2 FQGNSA. The CDR3 consists of 12 residues. The V gene lost 5 bases and the J gene lost 4 bases, with 9 bases spanning the gap. CDR3: CASSRTYYEQYF. CDR3 coding DNA: TGTGCCAGCAGCCGGACTTATTACGAGCAGTACTTC.

In the case of this clonotype: A read error may produce the germline difference seen at one junction end. The V and J genes are TRBV10-2 and TRBJ2-5; TRBD2 matches 10 bases. The germline CDR1 and CDR2 sequences are WSHSY and SAAADI. There are 13 residues in the CDR3. The CDR3 here is CAGKTSGLETQYF. The DNA for the CDR3 is TGTGCCGGCAAGACTAGCGGGCTAGAGACCCAGTACTTC.

There are many counts of this clonotype. This chain uses TRBV2 with TRBJ1-6, with D possibly matching TRBD1 (6 bases). The V end lost 10 bases, the J end lost 6 bases, and 10 bases lay between the germline ends. This CDR3 is built from 12 residues. Germline CDR1 reads SNHLY; CDR2 reads FYNNEI. The CDR3 loop is CATRGANSPLHF. The CDR3 DNA reads as TGTGCCACCCGGGGGGCTAATTCACCCCTCCACTTT.

This rearrangement joins TRBV20-1 to TRBJ2-7; D remains unclear. Per germline, CDR1 DFQATT and CDR2 SNEGSKA (reference sequence). This CDR3 comprises 14 residues. Trimming took off 6 bases at V and 0 bases at J, with 15 bases between the two ends. This CDR3 reads CSARRRDSSYEQYF. The CDR3 bases are TGCAGTGCCCGGCGGCGCGATAGCTCCTACGAGCAGTACTTC.